This T cell receptor beta chain was identified in a study of shared clonotypes between healthy human individuals. Study-level background: A couple of women and a few men aged 18 to 49 made up the donors. CD8 memory received one plate per donor, CD8 naive two, CD4 memory three and CD4 naive three. Points from the study as a whole: Compared with clonotypes that all four donors shared, non-shared clonotypes had lower generation probabilities.

V shed 0 bases and J shed 4 bases, with 7 bases lying between them. Germline assignment: CDR1 SGHRS and CDR2 YFSETQ. The CDR3 consists of 13 residues. Into CD45RA+ naive and CD45RA-negative memory subsets, the CD4+ cells were split. As for this clone: Antigen specificity is unknown.

This table comes from immunoSEQ multiplex PCR, and its TCRdb copy is limited to in-frame clones, with some not included. The repertoire holds under 600,000 clones, about 96% seen once, with 0.05% to 0.07% in the top ten. The sequence came from a woman aged 25 to 39 in good health. The material sequenced was naive CD4+ T cells sorted from blood. The subset is: CD45RA+ positively selected. This rearrangement joins TRBV5-1 to TRBJ1-2; TRBD1 might be the D (6 bases). The CDR3 sequence: CASSLATGYGYTF. Here the CDR3 DNA reads TGCGCCAGCAGCTTGGCGACAGGCTATGGCTACACCTTC.